Reported below is one T cell receptor beta chain. Its antigen is not known. This record belongs to a study of cytomegalovirus exposure and HLA in healthy donors. Study background: An early release of data contained roughly 86 million unique TCRs, which came from HLA-typed donors.

The trim removed 6 bases at V and 3 bases at J, leaving 13 bases unmatched. The CDR3 has 16 residues. From germline, CDR1 is SGHVS and CDR2 FNYEAQ. The PCR was carried out with 60 Vbeta primers and 13 Jbeta primers. Generated by immunoSEQ multiplex PCR, the TCRdb table keeps only in-frame clones and is missing some. The sample shows 65,000 to 80,000 clones, around 84% of them seen only once. Study-wide results and caveats: The authors later found most CMV-associated TCR beta chains appeared HLA-restricted. Cytomegalovirus status was reportedly diagnosed by the classifier with high sensitivity and specificity.

The chain recombines TRBV7-6 with TRBJ2-7; the match to TRBD1 covers 8 bases. The sequence derives from a woman in her forties in good health and CMV-seropositive. Sequencing was performed on PBMCs. CDR3 amino acids: CASRPDRGKSLYEQYF. The CDR3 coding sequence is TGTGCCAGCAGGCCTGACAGGGGCAAGTCCCTCTACGAGCAGTACTTC.